This T cell receptor beta chain appears in the sequencing data of a study of spatial heterogeneity in lung cancer. TCRdb independently ran MiXCR on the 5' RACE reads; one entry per CDR3 protein. The sample shows 4,500 to 5,500 distinct CDR3 sequences, around a third of them seen only once. This clonotype has more than one count but fewer than ten. The library was designed around alpha chains, so this beta chain is a stray read whose abundance carries little weight. Time point in this sample: sample taken at primary tumor resection. The authors sequenced whole RNA from tumor, nontumor lung or frozen PBMC without sorting. CDR3 length equals 15 residues. The junction had 8 bases not matched to a gene; V was cut back by 5 bases and J by 4 bases. The germline gives CDR1 MNHEY, CDR2 SMNVEV (reference sequence).

The material sequenced was PBMCs, taken at surgery. The chain combines TRBV27 with TRBJ2-7; 10 bases match TRBD2. This receptor was taken from a female donor with early-stage non-small cell lung cancer. The CDR3 DNA reads TGTGCCAGCAGTAAATCACTAGCGGGGACTTACGAGCAGTACTTC. Translated, it gives CASSKSLAGTYEQYF.